This TCR beta chain was identified in a study of T-cell reconstitution after alpha-beta-depleted transplantation in children. The V gene's germline CDR1 is DFQATT and CDR2 SNEGSKA (reference sequence). V lost 1 base to trimming and J lost 8 bases, with 6 bases between them. The CDR3 totals 11 residues. Molecular barcoding with unique molecular identifiers was used for the TCRbeta library. Using its own MiXCR run on the PCR reads, TCRdb lists one record per CDR3 protein. The sample includes fewer than 550,000 distinct CDR3 sequences, roughly 11% seen only once; the top ten take 12% to 15%. This clonotype has just a few counts. What it recognizes is unknown. Whole-study findings and limits: Expanded graft clones, several hundred of them, were reportedly the source of alpha-beta T cells about two months after transplant. From surviving recipient T cells and thymic progenitors came the high day-60 TCRbeta diversity observed in some patients. At the one-year point after transplant, T-cell counts and TCRbeta diversity were found to come mostly from T cells that had been newly produced.

Specimen: PBMCs, mostly from graft donor cells, collected 180 days after TCRalphabeta/CD19-depleted stem cell transplant. This TCR derives from a female patient aged 2-10 years who had a stem cell transplant for aplastic anemia, so the T cells may come from the graft donor. This chain uses TRBV20-1 with TRBJ2-1; the D gene is possibly TRBD2 (6 bases). This CDR3 is CSARGGDEQFF. As DNA, the CDR3 is TGCAGTGCTAGAGGGGGGGATGAGCAGTTCTTC.